This note documents a single T cell receptor (beta chain) sequence. This clone was counted only a few times. Its antigen target is currently unknown. Per-base qualities were not stored, and no clone one base away is much larger. All of the isolated RNA was reverse transcribed with the High Capacity cDNA Reverse Transcription Kit, so expressed TCRB transcripts were sequenced. Naive, central memory and regulatory T cell samples underwent deep immunoSEQ sequencing, averaging about 3.57 million total reads per sample. Sorted cells were lysed in RLT buffer and RNA was extracted with DNase-treated RNeasy Micro or Mini kits, depending on cell number. To prevent cross-contamination, every cell subset was processed on its own, while patient and healthy donor samples were processed together. Using the immunoSEQ multiplex PCR, TCRB sequences were amplified from cDNA into 87-bp fragments spanning the CDR3 region. Sequencing of the amplicons was performed on the Illumina HiSeq platform. The study's own analysis went as follows. PCR bias was computationally corrected using synthetic template baselines, reads within Hamming distance 2 were collapsed, and singletons that could not be merged were discarded. Reads were aligned to IMGT to assign V, D and J genes, CDR3 length, and insertions or deletions at six rearrangement sites. Within each subset, clonotype counts were normalized to sorted cell number, after which true diversity and Gini coefficients were computed with the tcR R package. The overlap coefficient, calculated on TCRB nucleotide sequences, was used to quantify repertoire sharing. Not all clones reach the TCRdb copy of this immuneACCESS table, which keeps in-frame sequences only. Checked studies attribute under half of the gap to unresolved V genes and leave the rest unexplained. That table is the source of V, J and clone size, and D and trimming were worked out from the DNA. The sample table holds about 120,000 clones, of which 15% to 20% were seen once. Of the sample, 2% to 3% falls within the top ten clones.

This entry comes from a study of beta chain features in type 1 diabetes (dated 2018 in TCRdb). Background on the whole study: Patients and healthy donors did not differ in mean age, gender distribution, total cell number or subset yield. Regulatory and stem cell-like memory subsets were isolated from only 8 patients and about 8 healthy donors, whereas naive and central memory subsets came from all 30 or so donors. The study compared the TCRB repertoires of sorted circulating CD4+ T cell subsets in recently diagnosed type 1 diabetes patients with those in matched healthy donors. A total of about 100,000,000 sorted cells were examined across all samples, and RNA yield correlated strongly with the number of cells per subset.

The paper as a whole reports these results and caveats: At VDJ recombination sites, type 1 diabetes patients had fewer insertions and more deleted nucleotides, which implies abnormalities in thymic rearrangement. A moderate but significant shortening of TCRB CDR3 length was observed in type 1 diabetes patients in all four CD4+ subsets. Sequencing cDNA rather than genomic DNA could over-represent highly expressing activated cells, although activation and CD3 levels did not differ between groups. Because the HLA sub-analyses included only small numbers of individuals, any influence of HLA type on TCRB rearrangement was left unresolved. The naive, central memory and regulatory TCRB repertoires appeared to resemble one another more closely among patients than among healthy donors. PCR might favor shorter templates, but patient and control samples were amplified and corrected together, so any skew would affect both groups equally.

A single peripheral blood draw of around 120 mL on average was collected from each donor into heparinised tubes. Naive, central memory, regulatory and stem cell-like memory CD4+ T cells were sorted on a BD FACSAria II using a panel including CD45RO, CCR7, CD25, CD127, CD95 and CD27. All sorted populations exceeded 95% purity. PBMCs were isolated immediately by Lymphoprep density gradient centrifugation and stained directly without culture. To minimize batch effects, samples were stained and sorted in pairs, one healthy donor with one patient per experiment. The sequenced sample consisted of central memory CD4+ T cells from blood. The clonotype was recovered from a man younger than 40 with type 1 diabetes.

The CDR3 region: CASSVGIEDQPQHF. At the DNA level, the sequence is TGTGCCAGCAGCGTAGGAATAGAGGATCAGCCCCAGCATTTT. The chain couples TRBV9 to TRBJ1-5; a confident D gene designation cannot be given. A distance of 9 bases separates the germline ends of V and J, which lose 0 bases and 5 bases respectively. Based on the germline V gene, the CDR1 and CDR2 sequences are SGDLS and YYNGEE. Counted from cysteine to phenylalanine, this CDR3 has 14 amino acids. The retained sequence is limited to the CDR3, 42 bases, with the frame set at the first base.